Listed below are T cell receptor beta chains from one sample, sequenced in a study of blood T cells in healthy people across ages. TCRdb ran MiXCR on the 5' RACE reads and lists one entry per CDR3 protein. The sample has 1,800,000 or so distinct CDR3 sequences, about two fifths seen once. The source material was blood. These TCRs come from a human donor in good health. The CDR3 runs from the conserved cysteine through the conserved F or W. D genes are given only for firm matches. Size is omitted from some rows. Given values are once, few, many or a class for expanded clones.

j_call v_call d_call clone_size cdr3_nt cdr3_aa
TRBJ1-1 TRBV6-5 - - TGTGCCAGCAGTTACTCGCCCCGGGAGGTATTTGGCACTGAAGCTTTCTTT CASSYSPREVFGTEAFF
TRBJ1-4 TRBV6-5 - - TGTGCCAGCAGCTCATTGTCGACGGACGGAAGGGAAAAACTGTTTTTT CASSSLSTDGREKLFF
TRBJ2-1 TRBV15 TRBD2 - TGTGCCACCAGCAGAGATTCCGGGGTAGCGGGGGAAAATGAGCAGTTCTTC CATSRDSGVAGENEQFF
TRBJ1-2 TRBV10-3 TRBD1 - TGTGCCATCACTCAGACAGGGTATGGCTACACCTTC CAITQTGYGYTF
TRBJ2-1 TRBV28 TRBD2 - TGTGCCAGCAGCCGAACTAGCGGGGGGCTTTACAATGAACAGTTCTTC CASSRTSGGLYNEQFF
TRBJ2-5 TRBV10-3 TRBD2 many TGTGCCTCGAGCGGCAGCGGGGGCCTCTTAGAGACCCAGTACTTC CASSGSGGLLETQYF
TRBJ1-2 TRBV6-6 - few TGTGCCACTCTCCGAGGCCGCGGGGGCTACACCTTC CATLRGRGGYTF
TRBJ2-5 TRBV7-8 - few TGTGCCAGCAGCTTAGATTATAATCTGAGGGAGCAGTACTTC CASSLDYNLREQYF
TRBJ2-2 TRBV4-3 TRBD2 once TGCGCCAGCAGCCGGGGTCTAGCGGTTCAGGGCTCCGGGGAGCTGTTTTTT CASSRGLAVQGSGELFF
TRBJ2-3 TRBV29-1 - few TGCAGCGTTGTCCGCCCCAGCCCAACTGAGGATACGCAGTATTTT CSVVRPSPTEDTQYF
TRBJ2-3 TRBV7-2 TRBD2 - TGTGCCAGCAGCTTAGACTCCTTAGCGGGGGGTCCTACGCAGTATTTT CASSLDSLAGGPTQYF
TRBJ2-1 TRBV12-5 - - TGTGCTAGTGGTTTTAACTCGGGACGGGGGCAGTTCTTC CASGFNSGRGQFF
TRBJ2-3 TRBV6-2/TRBV6-3 - - TGTGCCAGCAGTTATGAGAGCACAGATACGCAGTATTTT CASSYESTDTQYF
TRBJ1-2 TRBV29-1 TRBD1 few TGCAGCGTTGGTGCAGGGGGGTATGGCTACACCTTC CSVGAGGYGYTF
TRBJ1-5 TRBV11-2 TRBD1 - TGTGCCAGCAGCCCCGGGACAGCCCCCAATCAGCCCCAGCATTTT CASSPGTAPNQPQHF
TRBJ2-3 TRBV9 - - TGTGCCAGCAGCGTAGCGGCCACGAGGTCAGATACGCAGTATTTT CASSVAATRSDTQYF
TRBJ2-1 TRBV11-2 - - TGTGCCAGCAGCTTAGGGGGACTCCTCTCGGTGCGAGAGCAGTTCTTC CASSLGGLLSVREQFF
TRBJ2-1 TRBV12-3/TRBV12-4 TRBD2 - TGTGCCAGCCAGCTAGCGGCGCTCTACAATGAGCAGTTCTTC CASQLAALYNEQFF
TRBJ2-1 TRBV12-3/TRBV12-4 - few TGTGCCAGCAAAGCCCTAAATTACAATGAGCAGTTCTTC CASKALNYNEQFF
TRBJ2-1 TRBV20-1 - - TGCAGTGCTAGCCGAGAGACCCAGTTCTTC CSASRETQFF
TRBJ2-7 TRBV29-1 TRBD2 - TGCAGCGTTGTGGGCGGGGGGCGTTACGAGCAGTACTTC CSVVGGGRYEQYF
TRBJ2-3 TRBV5-1 TRBD2 - TGCGCCAGCAGCTTGACTAGCGGGAAGGCAGATACGCAGTATTTT CASSLTSGKADTQYF
TRBJ2-5 TRBV29-1 TRBD1 - TGCAGCGCTGAGGACAGGGGGATGGTAGAGACCCAGTACTTC CSAEDRGMVETQYF
TRBJ1-5 TRBV24-1 - - TGTGCCACCAGTGATAGTACAGCTGATCAGCCCCAGCATTTT CATSDSTADQPQHF
TRBJ2-1 TRBV7-6 - - TGTGCTAGCAGCTTAGCAGCCCCCCTTCCCAACAATGAGCAGTTCTTC CASSLAAPLPNNEQFF
TRBJ2-5 TRBV10-3 TRBD2 - TGTGCCATCAGTCAGTCTAGCGGGATCCAAGAGACCCAGTACTTC CAISQSSGIQETQYF
TRBJ2-5 TRBV29-1 - - TGCAGCGTTGACAGGGACCGAGAGACCCAGTACTTC CSVDRDRETQYF